These T cell receptor beta chains were read from a single sample in a study of neoadjuvant anti-PD-1 for oral cavity cancer. This table comes from immunoSEQ multiplex PCR, and its TCRdb copy is limited to in-frame clones, with some not included. The table shows around 15,000 clones, with about 66% occurring only once. The input for sequencing was PBMCs, taken before nivolumab (anti-PD-1) treatment. The receptors were sampled from a person between 40 and 85 years old with oral cavity squamous cell carcinoma. Each CDR3 is given with its conserved first and last residue. Fields, in order: clone size, D gene, V gene, J gene, CDR3 length, CDR3 protein, CDR3 DNA. D genes are given only for firm matches. Not every row has a clone size; where given, it reads once, few, many or a size class.

abundance: -
d_gene: TRBD2
v_gene: TRBV9
j_gene: TRBJ2-5
len: 14
CDR3aa: CASSASTSAQTQYF
CDR3nt: TGTGCCAGCAGCGCATCCACTAGCGCGCAGACCCAGTACTTC

abundance: once
d_gene: TRBD1
v_gene: TRBV7-6
j_gene: TRBJ1-4
len: 15
CDR3aa: CASSLATGANEKLFF
CDR3nt: TGTGCCAGCAGCTTAGCGACAGGGGCTAATGAAAAACTGTTTTTT

abundance: -
d_gene: TRBD1
v_gene: TRBV15
j_gene: TRBJ1-5
len: 14
CDR3aa: CATSRQGENQPQHF
CDR3nt: TGTGCCACCAGCAGGCAGGGGGAGAATCAGCCCCAGCATTTT

abundance: -
d_gene: TRBD1
v_gene: TRBV11-2
j_gene: TRBJ1-1
len: 12
CDR3aa: CASSLLDREAFF
CDR3nt: TGTGCCAGCAGCTTACTCGACAGGGAGGCTTTCTTT

abundance: -
d_gene: TRBD1
v_gene: TRBV28
j_gene: TRBJ2-7
len: 14
CDR3aa: CASSLKDRVNEQYF
CDR3nt: TGTGCCAGCAGTTTAAAGGACAGGGTGAACGAGCAGTACTTC

abundance: -
d_gene: -
v_gene: TRBV11-2
j_gene: TRBJ2-5
len: 15
CDR3aa: CASSLGGVSQETQYF
CDR3nt: TGTGCCAGCAGCTTGGGGGGAGTTTCCCAAGAGACCCAGTACTTC

abundance: -
d_gene: -
v_gene: TRBV5-1
j_gene: TRBJ2-2
len: 13
CDR3aa: CASSTMAGGELFF
CDR3nt: TGCGCCAGCAGCACCATGGCAGGCGGGGAGCTGTTTTTT

abundance: -
d_gene: -
v_gene: TRBV6-1
j_gene: TRBJ1-5
len: 15
CDR3aa: CASSVNRVGNQPQHF
CDR3nt: TGTGCCAGCAGTGTTAACAGGGTGGGCAATCAGCCCCAGCATTTT

abundance: once
d_gene: TRBD1
v_gene: TRBV6-5
j_gene: TRBJ1-2
len: 15
CDR3aa: CASSPYGTGGYGYTF
CDR3nt: TGTGCCAGCAGTCCATACGGGACAGGGGGCTATGGCTACACCTTC

abundance: -
d_gene: -
v_gene: TRBV19
j_gene: TRBJ2-7
len: 13
CDR3aa: CASSIEGGYEQYF
CDR3nt: TGTGCCAGTAGTATAGAGGGCGGCTACGAGCAGTACTTC

abundance: -
d_gene: -
v_gene: TRBV9
j_gene: TRBJ2-1
len: 13
CDR3aa: CASSVGWANEQFF
CDR3nt: TGTGCCAGCAGCGTAGGCTGGGCCAATGAGCAGTTCTTC

abundance: once
d_gene: TRBD2
v_gene: TRBV7-3
j_gene: TRBJ2-1
len: 17
CDR3aa: CASSPGLAGSPYNEQFF
CDR3nt: TGTGCCAGCAGCCCGGGACTAGCGGGATCTCCCTACAATGAGCAGTTCTTC

abundance: -
d_gene: -
v_gene: TRBV6-6
j_gene: TRBJ2-2
len: 15
CDR3aa: CASSYGGAGTGELFF
CDR3nt: TGTGCCAGCAGTTACGGCGGAGCGGGCACCGGGGAGCTGTTTTTT

abundance: -
d_gene: -
v_gene: TRBV6-1
j_gene: TRBJ1-4
len: 14
CDR3aa: CASSRQATNEKLFF
CDR3nt: TGTGCCAGCAGTAGACAAGCAACTAATGAAAAACTGTTTTTT

abundance: -
d_gene: -
v_gene: TRBV7-8
j_gene: TRBJ2-6
len: 14
CDR3aa: CASSFFSGANVLTF
CDR3nt: TGTGCCAGCAGCTTCTTCTCTGGGGCCAACGTCCTGACTTTC

abundance: -
d_gene: -
v_gene: TRBV5-1
j_gene: TRBJ1-2
len: 15
CDR3aa: CASSESFPSNYGYTF
CDR3nt: TGCGCCAGCAGCGAGTCCTTTCCCTCTAACTATGGCTACACCTTC

abundance: few
d_gene: -
v_gene: TRBV6-1
j_gene: TRBJ1-4
len: 11
CDR3aa: CASSETGKLFF
CDR3nt: TGTGCCAGCAGTGAAACCGGAAAACTGTTTTTT

abundance: -
d_gene: -
v_gene: TRBV19
j_gene: TRBJ1-5
len: 16
CDR3aa: CASSSSGRGSNQPQHF
CDR3nt: TGTGCCAGTAGTAGTTCAGGGAGGGGAAGCAATCAGCCCCAGCATTTT

abundance: -
d_gene: -
v_gene: TRBV5-1
j_gene: TRBJ2-2
len: 15
CDR3aa: CASSLHSLGQGELFF
CDR3nt: TGCGCCAGCAGCTTGCACTCCCTTGGCCAGGGGGAGCTGTTTTTT

abundance: few
d_gene: -
v_gene: TRBV29-1
j_gene: TRBJ1-2
len: 13
CDR3aa: CSVGSGEVDSYTF
CDR3nt: TGCAGCGTTGGGTCAGGGGAGGTCGATAGCTACACCTTC

abundance: -
d_gene: -
v_gene: TRBV1
j_gene: TRBJ1-5
len: 16
CDR3aa: CTSSQVASALNQPQHF
CDR3nt: TGCACCAGCAGCCAAGTAGCGTCCGCCCTCAATCAGCCCCAGCATTTT

abundance: -
d_gene: -
v_gene: TRBV2
j_gene: TRBJ2-5
len: 13
CDR3aa: CASSGDRPETQYF
CDR3nt: TGTGCCAGCTCCGGAGACCGGCCAGAGACCCAGTACTTC

abundance: -
d_gene: -
v_gene: TRBV5-1
j_gene: TRBJ1-1
len: 13
CDR3aa: CASSFISDTEAFF
CDR3nt: TGCGCCAGCAGCTTTATCTCCGACACTGAAGCTTTCTTT

abundance: -
d_gene: TRBD1
v_gene: TRBV10-2
j_gene: TRBJ1-3
len: 12
CDR3aa: CASSGQQGTIYF
CDR3nt: TGCGCCAGCAGTGGCCAACAGGGGACCATATATTTT

abundance: -
d_gene: TRBD1
v_gene: TRBV28
j_gene: TRBJ2-3
len: 13
CDR3aa: CASSLTGPVTQYF
CDR3nt: TGTGCCAGCAGTTTGACAGGGCCGGTTACGCAGTATTTT

abundance: -
d_gene: -
v_gene: TRBV2
j_gene: TRBJ1-3
len: 15
CDR3aa: CASTVGLESGNTIYF
CDR3nt: TGTGCCAGCACGGTGGGTTTAGAATCTGGAAACACCATATATTTT

abundance: -
d_gene: TRBD1
v_gene: TRBV6-5
j_gene: TRBJ1-4
len: 13
CDR3aa: CASSWDRDEKLFF
CDR3nt: TGTGCCAGCAGTTGGGACAGGGATGAAAAACTGTTTTTT

abundance: once
d_gene: -
v_gene: TRBV6-5
j_gene: TRBJ1-2
len: 14
CDR3aa: CASSLDSGLGGYTF
CDR3nt: TGTGCCAGCAGCCTCGACAGTGGTCTTGGAGGCTACACCTTC

abundance: -
d_gene: -
v_gene: TRBV30
j_gene: TRBJ1-5
len: 13
CDR3aa: CAWANSANQPQHF
CDR3nt: TGTGCCTGGGCAAACAGTGCAAATCAGCCCCAGCATTTT

abundance: -
d_gene: -
v_gene: TRBV7-8
j_gene: TRBJ2-3
len: 13
CDR3aa: CASSLSESNTQYF
CDR3nt: TGTGCCAGCAGCTTGAGCGAGAGTAATACGCAGTATTTT

abundance: -
d_gene: -
v_gene: TRBV7-8
j_gene: TRBJ2-2
len: 17
CDR3aa: CASSSRQGGFNTGELFF
CDR3nt: TGTGCCAGCAGCTCGCGCCAGGGGGGCTTCAACACCGGGGAGCTGTTTTTT

abundance: few
d_gene: TRBD1
v_gene: TRBV5-7
j_gene: TRBJ1-5
len: 15
CDR3aa: CASSFRDRANQPQHF
CDR3nt: TGTGCCAGCAGCTTTAGGGACAGGGCTAATCAGCCCCAGCATTTT

abundance: -
d_gene: -
v_gene: TRBV5-6
j_gene: TRBJ2-7
len: 14
CDR3aa: CASSLGQNSYEQYF
CDR3nt: TGTGCCAGCAGCTTGGGACAGAACTCCTACGAGCAGTACTTC

abundance: -
d_gene: -
v_gene: TRBV19
j_gene: TRBJ1-2
len: 12
CDR3aa: CASSIKGYGYTF
CDR3nt: TGTGCCAGTAGTATAAAAGGATATGGCTACACCTTC

abundance: -
d_gene: -
v_gene: TRBV11-1
j_gene: TRBJ2-5
len: 13
CDR3aa: CASSPGLTETQYF
CDR3nt: TGTGCCAGCAGCCCTGGACTAACAGAGACCCAGTACTTC

abundance: -
d_gene: TRBD2
v_gene: TRBV6-1
j_gene: TRBJ2-3
len: 17
CDR3aa: CASSESARLAGEDTQYF
CDR3nt: TGTGCCAGCAGTGAAAGCGCGAGACTAGCGGGAGAAGATACGCAGTATTTT

abundance: -
d_gene: TRBD1
v_gene: TRBV6-1
j_gene: TRBJ1-3
len: 15
CDR3aa: CASSRGDSSGNTIYF
CDR3nt: TGTGCCAGCAGCAGGGGGGATAGCTCTGGAAACACCATATATTTT

abundance: -
d_gene: -
v_gene: TRBV5-1
j_gene: TRBJ2-3
len: 14
CDR3aa: CASSPPQHTDTQYF
CDR3nt: TGCGCCAGCAGCCCCCCCCAGCACACAGATACGCAGTATTTT

abundance: few
d_gene: TRBD1
v_gene: TRBV7-2
j_gene: TRBJ2-7
len: 14
CDR3aa: CASTYSQGPYEQYF
CDR3nt: TGTGCCAGCACCTACTCACAGGGGCCCTACGAGCAGTACTTC

abundance: once
d_gene: -
v_gene: TRBV2
j_gene: TRBJ2-5
len: 15
CDR3aa: CASNRLASVQETQYF
CDR3nt: TGTGCCAGCAACCGGCTGGCTAGCGTACAAGAGACCCAGTACTTC

abundance: -
d_gene: -
v_gene: TRBV2
j_gene: TRBJ1-5
len: 17
CDR3aa: CASSEEGNGLRAQPQHF
CDR3nt: TGTGCCAGCAGTGAAGAAGGGAACGGGCTGCGGGCTCAGCCCCAGCATTTT

abundance: -
d_gene: -
v_gene: TRBV5-1
j_gene: TRBJ1-1
len: 15
CDR3aa: CASSLATLTVTEAFF
CDR3nt: TGCGCCAGCAGCTTGGCGACTCTTACGGTCACTGAAGCTTTCTTT

abundance: -
d_gene: -
v_gene: TRBV6-5
j_gene: TRBJ2-7
len: 12
CDR3aa: CASGTGVDEQYF
CDR3nt: TGTGCCAGCGGTACGGGGGTCGACGAGCAGTACTTC

abundance: once
d_gene: -
v_gene: TRBV19
j_gene: TRBJ2-7
len: 16
CDR3aa: CASSIDEGVGSYEQYF
CDR3nt: TGTGCCAGTAGTATAGATGAGGGGGTCGGGAGCTACGAGCAGTACTTC

abundance: -
d_gene: TRBD1
v_gene: TRBV29-1
j_gene: TRBJ2-1
len: 13
CDR3aa: CSVERQGYNEQFF
CDR3nt: TGCAGCGTTGAACGACAGGGTTACAATGAGCAGTTCTTC

abundance: -
d_gene: -
v_gene: TRBV2
j_gene: TRBJ1-1
len: 14
CDR3aa: CASSAEGEGTEAFF
CDR3nt: TGTGCCAGCAGTGCGGAGGGGGAGGGCACTGAAGCTTTCTTT

abundance: -
d_gene: -
v_gene: TRBV29-1
j_gene: TRBJ1-4
len: 9
CDR3aa: CRLPEKLFF
CDR3nt: TGCAGACTTCCCGAAAAACTGTTTTTT

abundance: once
d_gene: -
v_gene: TRBV9
j_gene: TRBJ2-3
len: 17
CDR3aa: CASSAGAGLLYTDTQYF
CDR3nt: TGTGCCAGCAGCGCGGGGGCTGGGCTCCTCTACACAGATACGCAGTATTTT

abundance: -
d_gene: -
v_gene: TRBV6-5
j_gene: TRBJ1-2
len: 13
CDR3aa: CATFEGVNYGYTF
CDR3nt: TGTGCCACTTTTGAAGGGGTTAACTATGGCTACACCTTC

abundance: -
d_gene: -
v_gene: TRBV7-9
j_gene: TRBJ2-1
len: 12
CDR3aa: CASSLRGNEQFF
CDR3nt: TGTGCCAGCAGCTTGCGGGGCAATGAGCAGTTCTTC

abundance: -
d_gene: TRBD1
v_gene: TRBV2
j_gene: TRBJ2-4
len: 15
CDR3aa: CASREETGAKNIQYF
CDR3nt: TGTGCCAGCAGGGAAGAGACAGGGGCCAAAAACATTCAGTACTTC

abundance: -
d_gene: -
v_gene: TRBV6-6
j_gene: TRBJ2-7
len: 11
CDR3aa: CASSYGGEQYF
CDR3nt: TGTGCCAGCAGTTATGGGGGAGAGCAGTACTTC

abundance: -
d_gene: -
v_gene: TRBV7-2
j_gene: TRBJ2-7
len: 14
CDR3aa: CASRKDRDSYEQYF
CDR3nt: TGTGCCAGCAGGAAGGACAGAGACAGTTACGAGCAGTACTTC

abundance: -
d_gene: -
v_gene: TRBV12-1
j_gene: TRBJ1-1
len: 13
CDR3aa: CASSPYMNTEAFF
CDR3nt: TGTGCCAGCAGTCCATATATGAACACTGAAGCTTTCTTT

abundance: -
d_gene: TRBD2
v_gene: TRBV6-1
j_gene: TRBJ2-1
len: 15
CDR3aa: CASSETSGALGEQFF
CDR3nt: TGTGCCAGCAGTGAGACTAGCGGGGCCCTTGGAGAGCAGTTCTTC